This record covers a single TCR beta chain. Its antigen is undetermined. The data belong to a study of regulatory T cells in long-lasting Graves disease. This CDR3 has 16 amino acids. CDR1 is LNHDA, CDR2 SQIVND, per germline (reference sequence). V trimming: 5 bases; J trimming: 2 bases; junction bases outside the gene matches: 9. Study-level points and caveats: Repertoires from persistent disease leaned toward TRBV28, TRBJ1-2 and TRBJ2-5. Persistent Graves' patients showed less TCR diversity than newly diagnosed patients showed. Having only a small sample size may have limited accuracy.

Indicated time point: newly diagnosed GD, antithyroid drugs for less than 3 months. PBMCs were the source of the RNA used for TCR sequencing. An endocrinology department in Xi'an, China, supplied the patients. For TCR beta, libraries came from iRepertoire HTBI primers and Arm-PCR of CDR3 regions. From the multiplex PCR reads, TCRdb called clonotypes with MiXCR, one entry per CDR3 protein. The sample consists of fewer than 400,000 distinct CDR3 sequences, over 15% of them appearing once. This TCR came from a female donor with Graves disease. Sequencing was performed on peripheral blood mononuclear cells (PBMCs), taken at new diagnosis, from a patient treated with antithyroid drugs. The chain couples TRBV19 to TRBJ2-5, with TRBD1 matching over 9 bases. DNA for the CDR3: TGTGCCAGTAGTCCCAGGGGGACAGGGATTCAAGAGACCCAGTACTTC. Amino acid sequence: CASSPRGTGIQETQYF.